The present T cell receptor beta chain was sequenced within a study of CD8+CD57+ T cells in acquired aplastic anemia. Study conclusions and caveats: Patients and controls shared twenty-nine CD8+ CDR3 sequences, highly expressed in patients.

Germline values: CDR1 MNHNS, CDR2 SASEGT. The CDR3 is 13 amino acids. Trimming took 6 bases from V and 9 from J, leaving 12 bases between them. Comment on this clonotype: Its target is unknown.

Using genomic DNA as the template, TCR beta VDJ and CDR3 profiling was carried out. In TCRdb, the reads were re-called with MiXCR into one record per CDR3 protein. This sample carries 250,000 to 300,000 distinct CDR3 sequences, around 60% of them seen once, and the ten largest clones take less than 10%. The chain uses TRBV6-1 and TRBJ1-6; D is perhaps TRBD1 (5 bases). Material: sorted CD4+, CD8+, or CD8+CD57+ T cells (not recorded which) from PBMCs. The sequence was obtained from a human donor with severe aplastic anemia or a healthy control (not recorded which). The CDR3: CASRSGGGSPLHF. CDR3 nucleotides: TGTGCCAGCAGGTCGGGGGGTGGTTCACCCCTCCACTTT.